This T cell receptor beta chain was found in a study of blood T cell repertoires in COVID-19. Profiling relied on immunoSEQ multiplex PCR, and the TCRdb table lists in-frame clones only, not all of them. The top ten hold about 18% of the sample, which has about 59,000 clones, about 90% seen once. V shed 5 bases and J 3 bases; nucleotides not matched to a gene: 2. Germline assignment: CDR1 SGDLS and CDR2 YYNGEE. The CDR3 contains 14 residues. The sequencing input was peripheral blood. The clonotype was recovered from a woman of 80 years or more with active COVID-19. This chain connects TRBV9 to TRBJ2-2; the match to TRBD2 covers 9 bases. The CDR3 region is CASSLAGYTGELFF. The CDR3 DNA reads TGTGCCAGCAGTCTAGCGGGGTACACCGGGGAGCTGTTTTTT.